These 31 T cell receptor beta chains were all obtained from the same sample, sequenced in a study of cytomegalovirus exposure and HLA in healthy donors. A multiplex PCR was run with 60 Vbeta primers and 13 Jbeta primers. This table comes from immunoSEQ multiplex PCR, and its TCRdb copy is limited to in-frame clones, with some not included. The listing records some 130,000 clones. Material for sequencing was PBMCs. Source of these receptors: a woman aged 40 to 50 in good health and CMV-seronegative.

V and J are TRBV7-3 and TRBJ1-2, with a tentative D call TRBD1 (6 bases). The germline V gene encodes CDR1 SGHTA and CDR2 FQGTGA. The ends were cut back, 5 bases at V and 4 bases at J, with 11 bases in the middle. The CDR3 extends over 13 amino acids. The CDR3 is CASSGSGVYGYTF. The CDR3, as DNA: TGTGCCAGCAGCGGCTCAGGGGTCTATGGCTACACCTTC.

This sequence joins TRBV4-2 and TRBJ2-6; 13 bases line up with TRBD2. V shed 4 bases and J 3 bases; nucleotides not matched to a gene: 9. Looked up from germline, CDR1 is LGHNA and CDR2 is YNFKEQ. The CDR3 runs to 19 residues. CDR3 amino acids: CASSRQTSGGPDGANVLTF. The CDR3 nucleotides are TGTGCCAGCAGCCGCCAGACTAGCGGGGGGCCCGATGGGGCCAACGTCCTGACTTTC.

The gene calls are TRBV25-1 and TRBJ2-7, with 9 bases fitting TRBD1. From germline, CDR1 is MGHDK and CDR2 SYGVNS. V was pared by 6 bases and J by 2 bases, with 5 bases of the junction left unmatched. The CDR3 covers 14 residues. CDR3 nucleotides: TGTGCCAGCAGGGGGGGGACAGGGACCTACGAGCAGTACTTC. Amino acids: CASRGGTGTYEQYF.

V is TRBV5-1 and J is TRBJ2-3; TRBD1 might be the D (5 bases). The CDR3 sequence is 15 residues long. CDR1 and CDR2 from the germline V gene are SGHRS and YFSETQ. V lost 1 base and J 3 bases, leaving 12 bases between the germline ends. The CDR3 coding sequence is TGCGCCAGCAGCTTGACCAGGGAACGGACAGATACGCAGTATTTT. It specifies CASSLTRERTDTQYF.

The rearrangement links TRBV27 to TRBJ2-1; possible D gene TRBD1, 6 bases. The length of the CDR3 is 14 residues. Trimming pared 5 bases from V and 7 bases from J, leaving 15 bases between. Germline CDR1 reads MNHEY; CDR2 reads SMNVEV (reference sequence). The CDR3 loop reads CASSLRTADNEQFF. In DNA, the CDR3 is TGTGCCAGCAGTCTCCGGACAGCCGATAATGAGCAGTTCTTC.

The chain uses TRBV29-1 and TRBJ1-2; D is unclear. Germline-derived CDR1 and CDR2 are SQVTM and ANQGSEA. The V end was cut by 5 bases, the J end by 1 base, with 11 bases between. The CDR3 extends over 13 amino acids. The CDR3 reads CSVSEADNYGYTF. The CDR3 DNA follows: TGCAGCGTTTCCGAGGCCGATAACTATGGCTACACCTTC. The variable domain in full, with the rest retrieved from reference TRBV29-1 and TRBJ1-2, is SAVISQKPSRDICQRGTSLTIQCQVDSQVTMMFWYRQQPGQSLTLIATANQGSEATYESGFVIDKFPISRPNLTFSTLTVSNMSPEDSSIYLCSVSEADNYGYTFGSGTRLTVV.

Here the CDR3 reads CASSLGQGASKETQYF. The CDR3 nucleotides read TGCGCCAGCAGCCTAGGACAGGGGGCTAGTAAAGAGACCCAGTACTTC. The rearrangement joins TRBV4-1 to TRBJ2-5, with 11 bases fitting TRBD1. V was clipped by 4 bases and J by 3 bases; unmatched bases: 7. CDR1 MGHRA and CDR2 YSYEKL come from the germline V gene. There are 16 residues in the CDR3.

The chain's CDR3 is CASSPPRGSGNEKLFF. CDR3 DNA: TGTGCCAGCAGCCCACCCAGGGGATCGGGTAATGAAAAACTGTTTTTT. The chain has TRBV27 and TRBJ1-4; TRBD1 might be the D (6 bases). This CDR3 contains 16 residues. The V gene's germline CDR1 is MNHEY and CDR2 SMNVEV (reference sequence). V was trimmed by 6 bases and J by 4 bases, leaving 18 bases between them.

V is TRBV7-3 and J is TRBJ2-2; D ambiguous. Germline CDR1 SGHTA, CDR2 FQGTGA. V was pared by 5 bases and J by 2 bases, with 3 bases between. The CDR3 spans 12 residues. The CDR3 nucleotides are TGTGCCAGCAGCCCAAACACCGGGGAGCTGTTTTTT. As protein: CASSPNTGELFF.

The J gene is TRBJ2-7, the V gene TRBV10-1, with D unresolved. The CDR3 has 14 residues. Trimming pared 10 bases from V and 3 bases from J, leaving 19 bases between. Germline V gives CDR1 WNHNN, CDR2 SYGVQD (reference sequence). CDR3 DNA sequence: TGCGCCAACTCTTCCCACAGTCCAGGCTACGAGCAGTACGTC. It codes for CANSSHSPGYEQYV.

The chain joins TRBV7-8 to TRBJ1-3; 8 bases map to TRBD1. Germline-derived CDR1 and CDR2 are SGHVS and FQNEAQ. V shed 5 bases and J 2 bases; nucleotides not matched to a gene: 2. CDR3 size: 14 residues. CDR3 loop: CASSLDRAGNTIYF. The CDR3 region has the DNA TGTGCCAGCAGCCTGGACAGGGCTGGAAACACCATATATTTT.

The V call is TRBV6-5, the J call TRBJ2-7; perhaps TRBD1 as D (6 bases). The CDR3 length is 15 residues. The V gene's germline CDR1 is MNHEY and CDR2 SVGAGI. The V end lost 4 bases, the J end lost 6 bases, and 19 bases lay between the germline ends. CDR3 amino acids: CASSLGWGQVSEQYV. DNA for the CDR3: TGTGCCAGCAGTTTAGGCTGGGGGCAGGTCTCCGAGCAGTACGTC.

The chain links TRBV6-1 to TRBJ1-3, with D uncertain. Germline V gene sequence: CDR1 MNHNS, CDR2 SASEGT. Between the trimmed V and J ends, which lost 4 bases and 1 base, there was a span of 8 bases. This CDR3 spans 14 amino acids. The CDR3 region is CASSGGDSGNTIYF. The CDR3 DNA is TGTGCCAGCAGTGGCGGGGATTCTGGAAACACCATATATTTT.

This chain joins TRBV6-6 and TRBJ1-2; 9 bases line up with TRBD1. Germline trimming cut 7 bases from V and 0 bases from J; bases unmatched to any gene: 6. Germline CDR1 MNHNY, CDR2 SVGAGI (reference sequence). The CDR3 runs 15 residues. Here the CDR3 DNA reads TGTGCCAGCAACCCTCGACAGGGGGCTAACTATGGCTACACCTTC. As protein: CASNPRQGANYGYTF.

The J gene is TRBJ2-7, the V gene TRBV10-3; the match to TRBD2 covers 15 bases. This CDR3 spans 14 amino acids. CDR1 and CDR2 from the germline V gene are ENHRY and SYGVKD. The V and J ends lost 10 bases and 7 bases, in that order; junction bases with no gene match: 8. The CDR3 DNA reads as TGTGCCACTGGACTAGCGGGGGGGAGTTGGGAGCAGTACTTC. It encodes CATGLAGGSWEQYF.

This chain connects TRBV5-8 to TRBJ1-2; 8 bases line up with TRBD1. In germline, CDR1 is SGHTS, CDR2 YDEGEE. J lost 8 bases, V lost 5 bases, and 11 bases had no gene match. The CDR3 is 14 residues long. The CDR3 DNA follows: TGTGCCAGCAGTAGGACAGGGAAGGGCCTCGGCTACACCTTC. As protein: CASSRTGKGLGYTF.

The chain couples TRBV12-5 to TRBJ2-2; a possible D gene is TRBD1 (6 bases). Trimming took 5 bases from V and 1 from J, leaving 11 bases between them. The CDR3 has 15 amino acids. Germline CDR1 reads LGHNT; CDR2 reads FRNRAP. The CDR3 region is CASGPGAVNTGELFF. CDR3 bases: TGTGCTAGTGGTCCAGGGGCAGTGAACACCGGGGAGCTGTTTTTT.

The chain combines TRBV7-2 with TRBJ2-7, with 8 bases that match TRBD1. This CDR3 comprises 14 residues. Looked up from germline, CDR1 is SGHTA and CDR2 is FQGNSA. J gave up 7 bases and V 4 bases, and 9 bases lay outside the gene matches. In nucleotides, the CDR3 is TGTGCCAGCAGCTCCTGGACAGGGCCGGGGGAGCAGTACTTC. This sequence encodes CASSSWTGPGEQYF.

The rearrangement joins TRBV7-3 to TRBJ1-1; D is undetermined. CDR1 is SGHTA and CDR2 is FQGTGA in the germline V gene. V shed 3 bases and J shed 5 bases, with 16 bases lying between them. The CDR3 is 15 amino acids. Here the CDR3 reads CASSFAGAAETEAFF. CDR3 in DNA: TGTGCCAGCAGCTTCGCCGGCGCGGCCGAAACTGAAGCTTTCTTT.

CDR3 region: CASNQGGYGYTF. CDR3 DNA: TGTGCCAGCAACCAGGGTGGCTATGGCTACACCTTC. The V gene is TRBV6-5, the J gene TRBJ1-2; tentatively, D is TRBD1 (5 bases). The ends were cut back, 7 bases at V and 4 bases at J, with 10 bases in the middle. The CDR3 totals 12 residues. Germline CDR1 reads MNHEY; CDR2 reads SVGAGI.

This CDR3 is CASSPGGVGEQYV. The CDR3 DNA sequence: TGTGCCAGCAGCCCAGGGGGCGTTGGCGAGCAGTACGTC. V and J are TRBV6-1 and TRBJ2-7, with 8 bases identical to TRBD1. Germline V gene data show CDR1 as MNHNS and CDR2 as SASEGT. With V trimmed by 6 bases and J by 6 bases, 7 bases remained unmatched. The CDR3 is 13 amino acids.

V is TRBV11-2 and J is TRBJ2-5, with a tentative D call TRBD1 (6 bases). The CDR3 sequence is 13 residues long. Trimming pared 4 bases from V and 3 bases from J, leaving 9 bases between. CDR1 is SGHAT and CDR2 is FQNNGV in the germline V gene. DNA for the CDR3: TGTGCCAGCAGCTCCCCAGGGGAAGAGACCCAGTACTTC. Translating it yields CASSSPGEETQYF.

The chain is built from TRBV4-3 and TRBJ1-2, with D possibly matching TRBD1 (5 bases). The CDR3 sequence is 15 residues long. Germline lookup yields CDR1 LGHNA and CDR2 YSLEER. V was cut by 0 bases and J by 1 base, with 9 bases left in between. CDR3 in DNA: TGCGCCAGCAGCCAAGATCGGGGGGATAACTATGGCTACACCTTC. It codes for CASSQDRGDNYGYTF.

The chain links TRBV6-5 to TRBJ2-1, with a tentative D call TRBD2 (6 bases). V was clipped by 6 bases and J by 4 bases, with 16 bases between them. The CDR3 contains 15 residues. Germline assignment: CDR1 MNHEY and CDR2 SVGAGI. CDR3 in DNA: TGTGCCAGCAGGAGACTAGGAACGGAGTACAATGAGCAGTTCTTC. It codes for CASRRLGTEYNEQFF.

This chain uses TRBV19 with TRBJ1-5; 8 nucleotides line up with TRBD1. J lost 6 bases, V lost 6 bases, and 7 bases had no gene match. Germline V lookup: CDR1 LNHDA, CDR2 SQIVND (reference sequence). The length of the CDR3 is 14 residues. The CDR3 protein is CASRKQGGGQPQHF. For the CDR3, the DNA is TGTGCCAGTAGAAAACAGGGGGGCGGTCAGCCCCAGCATTTT.

The chain joins TRBV7-3 to TRBJ2-4; 11 nucleotides agree with TRBD1. There are 20 residues in the CDR3. Germline V gene lookup returns CDR1 SGHTA and CDR2 FQGTGA. With 5 bases clipped from V and 0 bases from J, the junction kept 15 bases outside the gene matches. In nucleotides, the CDR3 is TGTGCCAGCAGCCCACCATCCTTGAGGACAGGGGGCGCAGCCAAAAACATTCAGTACTTC. This encodes CASSPPSLRTGGAAKNIQYF.

This sequence joins TRBV5-1 and TRBJ2-5; perhaps TRBD1 as D (6 bases). CDR3 length equals 13 residues. Trimming took off 4 bases at V and 4 bases at J, with 11 bases between the two ends. In germline, CDR1 is SGHRS, CDR2 YFSETQ. Here the CDR3 reads CASSNPRGETQYF. CDR3 DNA: TGCGCCAGCAGCAACCCCAGGGGAGAGACCCAGTACTTC.

This sequence joins TRBV11-2 and TRBJ1-6; D gene uncertain. CDR3 length: 13 residues. Germline V gene lookup returns CDR1 SGHAT and CDR2 FQNNGV. V shed 3 bases and J shed 8 bases, with 8 bases lying between them. CDR3 coding DNA: TGTGCCAGCAGCTTTCACAGAGATTCACCCCTCCACTTT. Its translation is CASSFHRDSPLHF.

The genes are TRBV19 and TRBJ2-2; 8 nucleotides align to TRBD1. Per germline, CDR1 LNHDA and CDR2 SQIVND (reference sequence). This CDR3 has 16 residues. V dropped 4 bases and J dropped 5; count of bases not matched to a gene: 9. DNA of the CDR3: TGTGCCAGTAGTAATCCTCCGGACAGGGTAACCGGGGAGCTGTTTTTT. Amino acids: CASSNPPDRVTGELFF.

As concerns this clone: This same CDR3 is encoded by further DNA sequences in the sample. This chain links TRBV11-2 with TRBJ1-1; maybe TRBD1 (6 bases). Germline assignment: CDR1 SGHAT and CDR2 FQNNGV. The germline V and J ends were trimmed by 0 bases and 8 bases, with 16 bases remaining between them. This CDR3 spans 15 amino acids. In DNA, the CDR3 is TGTGCCAGCAGCTTAGACTTCAGGGGTGGGACCGAAGCTTTCTTT. It yields the protein CASSLDFRGGTEAFF.

The chain joins TRBV10-3 to TRBJ2-3; D unclear. Trimming left V 0 bases short and J 1 base short, with 8 bases between. Looked up from germline, CDR1 is ENHRY and CDR2 is SYGVKD. The CDR3 sequence is 15 residues long. CDR3 in DNA: TGTGCCATCAGTGAGTCGAACCCGGGCACAGATACGCAGTATTTT. It translates to CAISESNPGTDTQYF.